This is a list of T cell receptor beta chains from one sample in a study of vaccination effects on CD4 cells after COVID-19. Using immunoSEQ multiplex PCR, the repertoire was profiled, and TCRdb retains in-frame clones only, with some absent. Here the sample spans 25,000 to 35,000 clones, around 69% being singletons. Their antigens remain unidentified. Specimen: CD4+ T cells from PBMCs cultured without peptide, collected after COVID-19 vaccination. These receptors all stem from a human donor who received a COVID-19 vaccine. Both conserved end residues are part of each CDR3. The order of the fields is D gene, CDR3 length, clone size, V gene, J gene, CDR3 protein, CDR3 DNA. The D gene is left open where the match is weak. The listing skips clone size in some rows; elsewhere it reads once, few, many or a size class.

>TRBD2|16|.|TRBV7-4|TRBJ2-7
CASSSGTSGSFYEQYF
TGTGCCAGCAGTTCCGGGACTAGCGGGAGCTTCTACGAGCAGTACTTC
>.|13|few|TRBV14|TRBJ1-1
CASSRFDQGEAFF
TGTGCCAGCAGCCGTTTCGACCAGGGTGAAGCTTTCTTT
>.|17|.|TRBV27|TRBJ2-2
CASSLWGTLSNTGELFF
TGTGCCAGCAGTTTGTGGGGGACTCTTTCTAACACCGGGGAGCTGTTTTTT
>.|15|.|TRBV28|TRBJ1-6
CASRAPSGSNSPLHF
TGTGCCAGCAGGGCCCCGTCGGGGAGTAATTCACCCCTCCACTTT
>TRBD1|15|.|TRBV2|TRBJ2-7
CASRVDRLTSYEQYF
TGTGCCAGCAGAGTGGACAGGTTAACCTCCTACGAGCAGTACTTC
>.|15|.|TRBV6-5|TRBJ1-5
CASSYGFTGNQPQHF
TGTGCCAGCAGTTACGGTTTTACGGGGAATCAGCCCCAGCATTTT
>TRBD1|14|.|TRBV5-1|TRBJ1-1
CASSSTGGHTEAFF
TGCGCCAGCAGCTCGACAGGGGGCCACACTGAAGCTTTCTTT
>TRBD2|16|.|TRBV30|TRBJ2-1
CAWSDPTSGRGNEQFF
TGTGCCTGGAGTGACCCCACTAGCGGGAGGGGGAATGAGCAGTTCTTC
>TRBD1|14|.|TRBV27|TRBJ2-5
CASSSLYRGETQYF
TGTGCCAGCAGTTCTTTATACAGGGGGGAGACCCAGTACTTC
>.|11|.|TRBV10-3|TRBJ2-3
CAISMLDTQYF
TGTGCCATCAGTATGTTGGATACGCAGTATTTT
>.|15|.|TRBV7-7|TRBJ2-2
CASSLGTSNTGELFF
TGTGCTAGCAGCTTAGGGACGTCGAACACCGGGGAGCTGTTTTTT
>TRBD1|15|.|TRBV18|TRBJ1-2
CASSPAIQGAEGYTF
TGTGCCAGCTCACCAGCAATACAGGGGGCAGAGGGCTACACCTTC
>.|13|few|TRBV6-5|TRBJ1-5
CASSPVRRQPQHF
TGTGCCAGCAGTCCGGTGAGAAGGCAGCCCCAGCATTTT
>TRBD1|16|.|TRBV5-8|TRBJ1-1
CASSLGFGTGGTEAFF
TGTGCCAGCAGCTTGGGTTTCGGGACAGGGGGCACTGAAGCTTTCTTT
>.|12|.|TRBV18|TRBJ2-1
CATGNLGNEQFF
TGTGCCACCGGCAACCTGGGCAATGAGCAGTTCTTC
>TRBD1|15|.|TRBV18|TRBJ2-5
CASSPMGQPQETQYF
TGTGCCAGCTCACCGATGGGACAGCCTCAAGAGACCCAGTACTTC
>.|14|.|TRBV25-1|TRBJ2-6
CASSGFSGANVLTF
TGTGCCAGCAGTGGATTTTCCGGGGCCAACGTCCTGACTTTC